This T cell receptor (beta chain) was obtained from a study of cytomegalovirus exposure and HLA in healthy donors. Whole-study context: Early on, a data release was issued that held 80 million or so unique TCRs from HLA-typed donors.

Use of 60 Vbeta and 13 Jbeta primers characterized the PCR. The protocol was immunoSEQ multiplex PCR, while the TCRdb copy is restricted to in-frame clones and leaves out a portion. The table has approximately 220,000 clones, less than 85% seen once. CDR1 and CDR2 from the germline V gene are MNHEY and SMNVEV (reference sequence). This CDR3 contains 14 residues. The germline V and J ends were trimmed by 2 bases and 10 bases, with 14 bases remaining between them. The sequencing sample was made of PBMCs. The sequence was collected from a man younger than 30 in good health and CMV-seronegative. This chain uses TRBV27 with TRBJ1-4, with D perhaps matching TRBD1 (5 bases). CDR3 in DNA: TGTGCCAGCAGTTTACAGGGCCCGGGGGGAAAACTGTTTTTT. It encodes CASSLQGPGGKLFF.